The entry below describes one T cell receptor beta chain. This clonotype was counted ten times or more. Its antigen remains undetermined. Within one base of it there is no much larger clone, and no base qualities were kept. The data belong to a study of T cells in Graves' hyperthyroidism and ophthalmopathy (dated by TCRdb to the late 2010s). Study-wide context: Peripheral blood was collected at initial diagnosis, before any treatment. Prospective prediction of ophthalmopathy was tested in an independent validation cohort consisting of under 20 hyperthyroidism patients and some 17 patients who later progressed to ophthalmopathy. According to the paper, TCR Vbeta CDR3 sequencing was carried out on approximately 140 peripheral blood samples, which came from fewer than 50 ophthalmopathy, 75 or so hyperthyroidism and roughly 17 progressor patients. The 75 to 100 discovery patients were randomly split 7:3 into training and test sets. After blood sampling, hyperthyroidism patients were treated with methimazole at a starting dose of 30 mg daily, and ophthalmopathy patients were treated with high-dose intravenous methylprednisolone. In over five Graves' hyperthyroidism patients, the study also compared T-cell repertoires from thyroid tissue with T-cell repertoires from blood. To identify distinguishing TCR V-J signatures, a discovery cohort of about 100 patients was used, comprising fewer than 45 with Graves' ophthalmopathy and approximately 58 with stable Graves' hyperthyroidism. Study-level results and caveats: Ophthalmopathy was separated from stable hyperthyroidism by a 13 V-J signature model, with over 85% sensitivity and roughly 81% specificity obtained in cross-validation and 80%/75% obtained in testing. Sample size was not statistically predetermined, and investigators were not blinded to group allocation. Most expanded thyroid clonotypes (frequency above 0.001) were also detected in blood, a finding suggesting that blood repertoires may reflect thyroid immune responses. In validation, the model predicted progression to ophthalmopathy with approximately 71% sensitivity and less than 80% specificity, a median of about 6 months before onset.

CDR1 LGHNA and CDR2 YSLEER are derived from the germline V gene. Trimming costs V 0 bases and J 0 bases, and their ends lie 8 bases apart. Measured from the cysteine to the phenylalanine, the CDR3 is 15 residues long. The retained sequence is limited to the CDR3, 45 bases, with the frame set at the first base. Ophthalmopathy patients had moderately to severely active disease, with a Clinical Activity Score of 3 or more, a NOSPECS grade of 4 or more, and a disease duration of less than 3 months. Patients with uncontrolled infections, other autoimmune diseases, pregnancy or lactation were excluded. Diagnoses were established on the basis of clinical symptoms, serum thyroxine and TRAb, thyroid ultrasound, and orbital computed tomography. PBMCs were isolated from about 10 ml of fresh peripheral blood by Ficoll-Paque density gradient centrifugation. Trizol reagent was used to extract total RNA, and RNA quality was then checked on an Agilent 2100 Bioanalyzer.

The TCR beta CDR3 regions were amplified from the RNA transcripts. The TCR CDR3 was subjected to a first round of RT-PCR using the HTBI primer set and the Qiagen OneStep RT-PCR kit. The libraries were constructed in a second round of multiplex PCR and then size-selected and purified. Libraries were sequenced paired-end with 100 bp reads on an Illumina HiSeq2000. Processing in the source paper ran as follows. SOAPnuke was used to process the raw data, removing reads that contained adapters or uncalled bases, had a mean Phred below 15, or lacked an exact match to the constant primer or identifier. COPE v1.2.5 was used to merge high-quality paired reads, and clonotypes were defined as unique nucleotide sequences. MiTCR v1.1 was used to align clonotypes to the IMGT TRBV, TRBD and TRBJ reference segments. Only V-J combinations with frequency above 0.0001, covering 99% to 99.2% of repertoires, were analysed. A TCS score was defined as the ratio of F50 (clonal expansion) to E x V (chaos), with BLOSUM62-based TCRdist applied between CDR3 peptides within each V-J. Welch's t-statistics and random forest reduced just over 500 V-J features to roughly 13, which were used in a naive Bayes classifier (R e1071). The public reads were quality trimmed at Q25 with fastp and then assembled into clones with MiXCR by TCRdb, keeping productive beta chains. Under each unique CDR3 protein, matching rows form one entry showing the most common genes and DNA. These V and J calls are TCRdb output, not the study's own analysis. In this sample the table shows about 640,000 distinct CDR3 sequences, less than 25% of which occur a single time. Under 35% of the sample is held by the ten biggest clonotypes.

Sequencing was carried out using blood. This receptor was identified in a man between 25 and 39 years old with Graves' ophthalmopathy. Recombination connected TRBV4-3 to TRBJ1-1; the D gene remains uncertain. The nucleotide sequence is given as TGCGCCAGCAGCCAAGAACGATCCGTGAACACTGAAGCTTTCTTT. This translates into CASSQERSVNTEAFF.